Below, one T cell receptor (beta chain) is given with its context. Repertoires were generated with immunoSEQ multiplex PCR, while TCRdb's copy carries only in-frame clones and drops some. The sample holds roughly 10,000 clones, more than 70% seen once. Treatment defined: randomized to nivolumab then ipilimumab (arm A) or the reverse (arm B). The data derive from a study of sequential checkpoint blockade in melanoma. The sequence was collected from a human donor with melanoma. Material: CD8+ T cells sorted from blood (inferred from file names), obtained from a patient given nivolumab and ipilimumab in sequence.

Written as DNA, the CDR3 is TGTGCCAGCAGCACCCTTAGCGGGGGCTCCTACGAGCAGTACTTC. Encoded protein: CASSTLSGGSYEQYF. This sequence joins TRBV13 and TRBJ2-7, with TRBD2 matching over 9 bases. Germline V gene data show CDR1 as PRHDT and CDR2 as FYEKMQ (reference sequence). The trim removed 5 bases at V and 0 bases at J, leaving 5 bases unmatched. This CDR3 contains 15 residues.